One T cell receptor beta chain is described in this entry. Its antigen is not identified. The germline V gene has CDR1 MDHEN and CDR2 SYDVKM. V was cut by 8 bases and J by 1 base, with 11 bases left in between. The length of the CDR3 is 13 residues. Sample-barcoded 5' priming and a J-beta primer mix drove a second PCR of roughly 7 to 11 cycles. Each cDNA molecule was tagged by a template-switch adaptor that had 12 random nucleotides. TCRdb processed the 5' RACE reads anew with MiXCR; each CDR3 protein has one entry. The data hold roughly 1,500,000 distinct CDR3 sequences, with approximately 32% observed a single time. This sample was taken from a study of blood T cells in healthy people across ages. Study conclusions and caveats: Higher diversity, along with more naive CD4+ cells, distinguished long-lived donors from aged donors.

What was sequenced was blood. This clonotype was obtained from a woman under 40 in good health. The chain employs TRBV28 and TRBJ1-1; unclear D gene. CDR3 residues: CASVGMPNTEAFF. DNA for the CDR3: TGTGCCAGCGTGGGCATGCCGAACACTGAAGCTTTCTTT. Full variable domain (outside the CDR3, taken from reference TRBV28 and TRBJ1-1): DVKVTQSSRYLVKRTGEKVFLECVQDMDHENMFWYRQDPGLGLRLIYFSYDVKMKEKGDIPEGYSVSREKKERFSLILESASTNQTSMYLCASVGMPNTEAFFGQGTRLTVV.